The 20 T cell receptor beta chains given below trace back to one sample, sequenced in a study of T-cell reconstitution after alpha-beta-depleted transplantation in children. The authors prepared the TCRbeta library with unique molecular identifiers. TCRdb reprocessed the PCR reads via MiXCR and lists one record per CDR3 protein. The repertoire consists of a few hundred thousand distinct CDR3 sequences, with over 9% occurring once and the leading ten covering 7.5%. Source: PBMCs, taken before TCRalphabeta/CD19-depleted stem cell transplant. These receptors came from a boy in the first two years of life with acute myeloid leukemia, due to receive a stem cell transplant.

This clonotype was counted at least ten times. DNA for the CDR3: TGTGCCAGTAGTTTCGGACTAGCGGGGATAGTTATCAATGAGCAGTTCTTC. It encodes CASSFGLAGIVINEQFF. V usage is TRBV19 and J usage is TRBJ2-1, with 12 nucleotides matching TRBD2. Germline V gives CDR1 LNHDA, CDR2 SQIVND (reference sequence). Trimming took 5 bases from V and 6 from J; bases not matched to a gene: 11. The CDR3 has 17 amino acids.

This rearrangement joins TRBV7-9 to TRBJ2-1, with 10 bases fitting TRBD1. V lost 2 bases, J lost 8 bases, and 9 bases stayed unmatched. Germline V gives CDR1 SEHNR, CDR2 FQNEAQ (reference sequence). CDR3 length equals 16 residues. CDR3 DNA sequence: TGTGCCAGCAGCTTACGTTGGACAGGGGGAACATATGAGCAGTTCTTC. Translating it yields CASSLRWTGGTYEQFF.

This clonotype was seen at least ten times. CDR3 loop: CASQLDRGFHEQYF. Written as DNA, the CDR3 is TGCGCCAGCCAACTGGACAGGGGCTTCCACGAGCAGTACTTC. The chain recombines TRBV5-1 with TRBJ2-7; 9 nucleotides align to TRBD1. Trimming at V came to 7 bases and at J to 5 bases, leaving 10 bases not matched to a gene. The CDR3 is 14 residues long. Germline CDR1 reads SGHRS; CDR2 reads YFSETQ.

Points on this clonotype: This may be a read error, as it is one base from a much larger clone. The genes are TRBV3-1 and TRBJ2-1; TRBD2 matches at 12 bases. Germline values: CDR1 LGHDT, CDR2 YNNKEL (reference sequence). CDR3 length equals 18 residues. The CDR3 region has the DNA TGTACCAGCAGTTTGAGGCTAGCGGGAGGGAGATCCTACAATGAGCAGTTCTTC. Translating it yields CTSSLRLAGGRSYNEQFF.

This clonotype was found a few times. This chain uses TRBV4-3 with TRBJ2-1; D unresolved. The CDR3 is made up of 15 amino acids. The V gene's germline CDR1 is LGHNA and CDR2 YSLEER. V dropped 2 bases and J dropped 0 bases, with 8 bases sitting between them. The CDR3 DNA reads TGCGCCAGCAGCCAACGACCCAGCTCCTACAATGAGCAGTTCTTC. It specifies CASSQRPSSYNEQFF.

This clonotype occurred many times. The rearrangement joins TRBV20-1 to TRBJ1-1; D is unresolved. V gave up 0 bases and J gave up 1 base, with 3 bases separating them. Germline V gene lookup returns CDR1 DFQATT and CDR2 SNEGSKA (reference sequence). This CDR3 is 12 amino acids long. The CDR3 coding sequence is TGCAGTGCTAGAGAGTGGAACACTGAAGCTTTCTTT. Protein sequence: CSAREWNTEAFF.

In this sample, this clonotype turned up a few times. V and J are TRBV6-1 and TRBJ2-3, with TRBD2 matching 10 bases. Germline values: CDR1 MNHNS, CDR2 SASEGT. V dropped 6 bases and J dropped 4; count of bases not matched to a gene: 7. CDR3 length: 15 amino acids. DNA of the CDR3: TGTGCCAGCAGGCCCAGGACTAGCGGCTCAGATACGCAGTATTTT. It translates to CASRPRTSGSDTQYF.

This clonotype was seen ten or more times. This chain joins TRBV6-5 and TRBJ2-2, with 11 bases fitting TRBD2. V lost 2 bases and J lost 4; bases outside the gene matches: 0. CDR1 is MNHEY, CDR2 SVGAGI, per germline. The CDR3 contains 15 residues. CDR3 sequence reads: CASSYTSGSTGELFF. The CDR3, as DNA: TGTGCCAGCAGTTACACTAGCGGGAGCACCGGGGAGCTGTTTTTT.

A remark on this clonotype: Given a much more abundant clone one base away, this may be a read error. The chain is built from TRBV11-1 and TRBJ2-3, with 8 bases aligning to TRBD2. Germline V gene data show CDR1 as SGHAT and CDR2 as FQDESV (reference sequence). The CDR3 has 20 residues. Written as DNA, the CDR3 is TGTGCCAGCAGCCCAATATTGGGCACCTCTAGCGGGCGCGACACAGATACGCCGTATTTT. Its protein is CASSPILGTSSGRDTDTPYF. Looking up the rest from reference TRBV11-1 and TRBJ2-3 gives the full variable domain: EAEVAQSPRYKITEKSQAVAFWCDPISGHATLYWYRQILGQGPELLVQFQDESVVDDSQLPKDRFSAERLKGVDSTLKIQPAELGDSAMYLCASSPILGTSSGRDTDTPYFGPGTRLTVL.

The sample holds many counts of this clonotype. The rearrangement links TRBV6-5 to TRBJ1-3; 7 bases map to TRBD1. Germline CDR1 and CDR2: MNHEY and SVGAGI. The V segment lost 4 bases and the J segment 0 bases; nucleotides outside the gene matches: 9. This CDR3 is built from 17 residues. CDR3 amino acids: CASSSSWTGFSGNTIYF. Here the CDR3 DNA reads TGTGCCAGCAGTTCCTCATGGACAGGTTTCTCTGGAAACACCATATATTTT.

The sample holds many counts of this clonotype. This chain connects TRBV28 to TRBJ2-5; D may be TRBD1 or TRBD2 (5 bases each). The CDR3 totals 13 residues. Trimming took 5 bases from V and 11 from J, leaving 18 bases between them. CDR1 MDHEN and CDR2 SYDVKM come from the germline V gene. CDR3 protein: CASSPSGTLMQYF. The CDR3 nucleotides read TGTGCCAGCAGTCCATCCGGGACCTTAATGCAGTACTTC.

This clonotype has at least ten counts. The chain has TRBV3-1 and TRBJ2-3; 11 bases line up with TRBD2. J gave up 0 bases and V 5 bases, and 1 base lay outside the gene matches. CDR3 length: 15 amino acids. Germline loops: CDR1 LGHDT, CDR2 YNNKEL (reference sequence). DNA of the CDR3: TGTGCCAGCAGCAGACTAGCGGGGAGCACAGATACGCAGTATTTT. Translation: CASSRLAGSTDTQYF.

This clonotype was detected many times. This chain uses TRBV24-1 with TRBJ1-5, with D unresolved. Germline values: CDR1 KGHDR, CDR2 SFDVKD. V was trimmed by 4 bases and J by 6 bases, leaving 6 bases between them. CDR3 length: 12 residues. CDR3 sequence (DNA): TGTGCCACCAGTGAGAGTACTCAGCCCCAGCATTTT. This codes for CATSESTQPQHF.

In this sample, this clonotype turned up many times. The chain uses TRBV5-1 and TRBJ1-3; D ambiguous. The length of the CDR3 is 12 residues. Germline CDR1 reads SGHRS; CDR2 reads YFSETQ. V dropped 7 bases and J dropped 7 bases, with 12 bases sitting between them. The CDR3 here is CASRGTWNTIYF. The CDR3 DNA follows: TGCGCCAGCCGGGGTACTTGGAACACCATATATTTT.

V and J are TRBV5-6 and TRBJ1-2; 10 bases agree with TRBD1. The V segment lost 6 bases and the J segment 4 bases; nucleotides outside the gene matches: 3. The CDR3 is 13 residues long. CDR1 is SGHDT and CDR2 is YYEEEE in the germline V gene. The CDR3 DNA is TGTGCCAGCACCAGGACAGGGGGCTATGGCTACACCTTC. This gives the protein CASTRTGGYGYTF.

This clonotype showed up many times. V and J are TRBV7-9 and TRBJ2-7; 7 positions match TRBD2. The CDR3 sequence is 15 residues long. The trim removed 2 bases at V and 5 bases at J, leaving 9 bases unmatched. The germline CDR1 and CDR2 sequences are SEHNR and FQNEAQ (reference sequence). The CDR3 region is CASSLNFAGEDEQYF. The CDR3 bases are TGTGCCAGCAGCTTAAATTTCGCGGGAGAGGACGAGCAGTACTTC.

This clonotype occurred many times. The rearrangement uses TRBV7-3 and TRBJ2-1; 7 bases agree with TRBD1. The J segment lost 2 bases and the V segment lost 2 bases, leaving 6 bases of the junction unmatched. Germline assignment: CDR1 SGHTA and CDR2 FQGTGA. CDR3 length: 16 residues. The CDR3 protein is CASSLGQEAAYNEQFF. CDR3 bases: TGTGCCAGCAGCTTAGGACAGGAGGCTGCCTACAATGAGCAGTTCTTC.

At least ten counts were recorded for this clonotype. The chain combines TRBV21-1 with TRBJ1-6. TRBV21-1 is tagged as a pseudogene. The CDR3 is 15 residues long. CDR3 in DNA: TGTGCCAGCAGCGCGAAGGTCCGACTTAATTTATTCCTCCACTTT. Its protein product is CASSAKVRLNLFLHF.

The sample holds many counts of this clonotype. This chain connects TRBV12-3 or TRBV12-4 to TRBJ1-5; D remains unclear. Between the trimmed V and J ends, which lost 3 bases and 10 bases, there was a span of 7 bases. This CDR3 has 11 amino acids. Written as DNA, the CDR3 is TGTGCCAGCAGTTTGGCCGACCCCCAGCATTTT. It yields the protein CASSLADPQHF.

The chain joins TRBV4-2 to TRBJ2-7; maybe TRBD1 (6 bases). V shed 2 bases and J shed 5 bases, with 13 bases lying between them. The CDR3 is 14 amino acids. Germline values: CDR1 LGHNA, CDR2 YNFKEQ. CDR3 in DNA: TGTGCCAGCAGCCAAAACCCAGGGGCGGACGAGCAGTACTTC. Translation: CASSQNPGADEQYF.